This is a list of T cell receptor beta chains from one sample in a study of ipilimumab plus nivolumab after autologous stem cell transplantation. Profiled with immunoSEQ multiplex PCR; TCRdb holds only in-frame clones, not every one. The sample consists of fewer than 45,000 clones, around 92% of them appearing once. The sample was PBMCs, taken in a trial of ipilimumab plus nivolumab as post-transplant consolidation. All receptors come from a male donor with multiple myeloma. CDR3s include the opening cysteine and the closing phenylalanine or tryptophan. A D gene is named only where the DNA matches it firmly. Clone size is shown for a subset of rows, as once, few, many or a class of expanded clone.

d_gene,abundance,v_gene,j_gene,CDR3nt,CDR3aa
-,few,TRBV30,TRBJ1-2,TGTGCCTGGGGTATTAGAGGCTATGGCTACACCTTC,CAWGIRGYGYTF
-,once,TRBV7-9,TRBJ1-2,TGTGCCAGCAGCTCCATGATCCAAGACAGTCTTCTCTATGGCTACACCTTC,CASSSMIQDSLLYGYTF
-,few,TRBV5-1,TRBJ1-2,TGCGCCAGCAGCTTGGTCTTCCCCCTTGGCTACACCTTC,CASSLVFPLGYTF
TRBD2,few,TRBV7-2,TRBJ2-2,TGTGCCAGCAGCGGCTCGACTAGCGGGAGGGCCGGCGGGGAGCTGTTTTTT,CASSGSTSGRAGGELFF
TRBD1,once,TRBV19,TRBJ1-1,TGTGCCAGTAGTATGAGACAGGGGAACACTGAAGCTTTCTTT,CASSMRQGNTEAFF
-,-,TRBV6-5,TRBJ1-1,TGTGCCAGCAGTTCCAGGACGGTGATGAACACTGAAGCTTTCTTT,CASSSRTVMNTEAFF
TRBD1,-,TRBV5-1,TRBJ1-4,TGCGCCAGCAGCTTGGGAAGGGGGCCTAATGAAAAACTGTTTTTT,CASSLGRGPNEKLFF
-,-,TRBV6-6,TRBJ2-1,TGTGCCAGCACGATAGCGTCCTCCTACAATGAGCAGTTCTTC,CASTIASSYNEQFF
TRBD2,once,TRBV6-6,TRBJ2-3,TGTGCCAGCAGACGTCAGCGGGAGGTGACAGATACGCAGTATTTT,CASRRQREVTDTQYF
TRBD2,-,TRBV2,TRBJ2-2,TGTGCCAGCAGTGACCCGACTAGCGGGGACACCGGGGAGCTGTTTTTT,CASSDPTSGDTGELFF
-,-,TRBV10-3,TRBJ2-7,TGTGCCATCAGTGGGCTGGGGGATTCCTACGAGCAGTACTTC,CAISGLGDSYEQYF
-,-,TRBV5-1,TRBJ2-7,TGCGCCAGCAGCTCGACCTCCAGGGGTATGGCTCGATCGGGACCCTACGAGCAGTACTTC,CASSSTSRGMARSGPYEQYF
-,-,TRBV7-6,TRBJ2-7,TGTGCCAGCAGCTTAGGCACTCCCTACGAGCAGTACTTC,CASSLGTPYEQYF
TRBD1,-,TRBV25-1,TRBJ1-3,TGTGCCAGCAACCCGGACAGGGACTCTGGAAACACCATATATTTT,CASNPDRDSGNTIYF
TRBD1,once,TRBV6-1,TRBJ1-4,TGTGCCAGTGTTGACAGGGCAACTAATGAAAAACTGTTTTTT,CASVDRATNEKLFF
-,once,TRBV21-1,TRBJ1-5,TGTGCCAGCAGCCCGAGTCAGCCCCAGCATTTT,CASSPSQPQHF
-,-,TRBV15,TRBJ1-4,TGTGCCACCAGCAGAGTCGACTTCGGGGGTATAGGGGAAAAACTGTTTTTT,CATSRVDFGGIGEKLFF
TRBD2,-,TRBV6-5,TRBJ2-1,TGTGCCAGCAGTGCCGGGACTAGCGGCTACAATGAGCAGTTCTTC,CASSAGTSGYNEQFF
-,-,TRBV19,TRBJ2-7,TGTGCCAGTAGTATAGCCCGGGGTTACGAGCAGTACTTC,CASSIARGYEQYF
-,-,TRBV30,TRBJ1-6,TGTGCCTGGAATAGGGGCCAGCCAAATTCACCCCTCCACTTT,CAWNRGQPNSPLHF
-,-,TRBV19,TRBJ2-7,TGTGCCAGTAGTATGCGGGATCATACCTACGAGCAGTACTTC,CASSMRDHTYEQYF
-,-,TRBV6-6,TRBJ1-2,TGTGCCAGCAGTTACTCGCCCGGGGTGAACTATGGCTACACCTTC,CASSYSPGVNYGYTF
TRBD2,-,TRBV14,TRBJ2-7,TGTGCCAGCAGCCCACGAGTGGGACAGGTGACTAGCGGGAACTACGAGCAGTACTTC,CASSPRVGQVTSGNYEQYF
-,-,TRBV7-2,TRBJ2-3,TGTGCCAGCAGCTTCGGCGCAGATACGCAGTATTTT,CASSFGADTQYF
-,-,TRBV7-9,TRBJ1-2,TGTGCCAGCAGCTCCGGAGAGCCGGACACCTTC,CASSSGEPDTF
-,once,TRBV5-5,TRBJ2-2,TGTGCCAGCAGCTTGGGGCCGGCGACCGGGGAGCTGTTTTTT,CASSLGPATGELFF
TRBD2,-,TRBV29-1,TRBJ2-1,TGCAGCGTTGAGACCCCCGGGACTAGTGACAATGAGCAGTTCTTC,CSVETPGTSDNEQFF
-,-,TRBV2,TRBJ2-3,TGTGCCAGCAGCCAACTAAGTGGTACGCAGTATTTT,CASSQLSGTQYF
-,-,TRBV4-3,TRBJ2-7,TGCGCCAGCAGCCAAGATCTGGTGTCAGGTAGCTCCTACGAGCAGTACTTC,CASSQDLVSGSSYEQYF
-,once,TRBV12-2,TRBJ1-5,TGTGCAAGTCGCTTAAAGCCGATCTATAGCAATCAGCCCCAGCATTTT,CASRLKPIYSNQPQHF
-,few,TRBV7-2,TRBJ1-2,TGTGCCAGCAGCTTAGCACTGGAACCTCGGCGGGGCTACACCTTC,CASSLALEPRRGYTF
TRBD1,-,TRBV5-4,TRBJ1-4,TGTGCCAGCAGCTCAAAGAACAGGGGAGCAACTAATGAAAAACTGTTTTTT,CASSSKNRGATNEKLFF
TRBD2,-,TRBV5-1,TRBJ2-1,TGCGCCAGCAGCTCATTTGGGGCGGGACTAGCGGGTAGTAGCTCCTACAATGAGCAGTTCTTC,CASSSFGAGLAGSSSYNEQFF
TRBD1,-,TRBV18,TRBJ1-2,TGTGCCAGCTCACCAGAGGTCGGGACAGGGACCTATGGCTACACCTTC,CASSPEVGTGTYGYTF
TRBD2,-,TRBV4-1,TRBJ2-3,TGCGCCAGCAGCCACGGAGCGGGGGGCACAGATACGCAGTATTTT,CASSHGAGGTDTQYF
TRBD1,-,TRBV5-1,TRBJ2-7,TGCGCCAGCAGGGGACAGGGCCACTACGAGCAGTACTTC,CASRGQGHYEQYF
-,-,TRBV18,TRBJ1-3,TGTGCCAGCTCACCAGACCGGATCTCTGGAAACACCATATATTTT,CASSPDRISGNTIYF
TRBD1,-,TRBV5-1,TRBJ1-2,TGCGCCAGCAGCTACGGACAGGTGAACTATGGCTACACCTTC,CASSYGQVNYGYTF
TRBD1,-,TRBV7-3,TRBJ1-6,TGTGCCAGCAGCTTAGGGCAGGGGGTTACACCCCTCCACTTT,CASSLGQGVTPLHF
-,-,TRBV9,TRBJ2-1,TGTGCCAGCAGCGTAGACGGGGCATGGGGATACAATGAGCAGTTCTTC,CASSVDGAWGYNEQFF
-,few,TRBV30,TRBJ1-2,TGTGCCTGGAGAAGGAGCCGTAGACAGCTCGGGGACTATGGCTACACCTTC,CAWRRSRRQLGDYGYTF
TRBD1,-,TRBV30,TRBJ2-7,TGTGCCTGGGGGGGCGGACAGGTTGCCTACGAGCAGTACTTC,CAWGGGQVAYEQYF
TRBD1,-,TRBV28,TRBJ1-5,TGTGCCAGCAGCTTCCTGGACAGGGAGGACCAGCCCCAGCATTTT,CASSFLDREDQPQHF
-,-,TRBV29-1,TRBJ1-1,TGCAGCGTTGAAGATCCGGGTTTGAACACTGAAGCTTTCTTT,CSVEDPGLNTEAFF
TRBD2,-,TRBV9,TRBJ2-6,TGTGCCAGCAGCGTAGGCCCCGGGGGGGGCGGGGCCAACGTCCTGACTTTC,CASSVGPGGGGANVLTF
-,-,TRBV7-2,TRBJ2-7,TGTGCCAGCAGCCGCCCCGGGGGAGCCTACGAGCAGTACTTC,CASSRPGGAYEQYF
TRBD1,-,TRBV7-2,TRBJ2-7,TGTGCCAGCAGCTTACGGTACCCAGGGGGCTACGAGCAGTACTTC,CASSLRYPGGYEQYF
-,-,TRBV4-1,TRBJ1-1,TGCGCCAGCAGCCAAGAGGGGGGGGAAGCTTTCTTT,CASSQEGGEAFF
TRBD1,-,TRBV18,TRBJ1-1,TGTGCCAGCTCACCGGATCGGACAGGGAACACTGAAGCTTTCTTT,CASSPDRTGNTEAFF
TRBD2,-,TRBV11-2,TRBJ2-1,TGTGCCAGCAGCCGGAGCGGGAGGGAGAACAATGAGCAGTTCTTC,CASSRSGRENNEQFF
-,-,TRBV5-1,TRBJ2-7,TGCGCCAGCAGCTTGGTGGGGAATCCCCACGAGCAGTACTTC,CASSLVGNPHEQYF
-,-,TRBV5-1,TRBJ2-1,TGCGCCAGCAGCTCAGGGGCGTATGAGCAGTTCTTC,CASSSGAYEQFF
TRBD2,once,TRBV6-6,TRBJ2-7,TGTGCCAGCAGTTACTCCCGCACTAGCGGGGGTTACGAGCAGTACTTC,CASSYSRTSGGYEQYF